This TCR beta chain was captured in a study of monozygotic twins with inflammatory bowel disease. Regarding the study as a whole: No distinction between different T cell subtypes was possible. Whereas healthy co-twins had higher TCRbeta diversity (inverse Simpson), IBD patients had lower diversity.

Concerning this clonotype: The antigen remains undetermined.

TCRdb reprocessed the 5' RACE reads, keeping one entry per CDR3 protein, no DNA. This repertoire includes 150,000 to 200,000 distinct CDR3 sequences. The CDR3 is made up of 15 amino acids. Germline lookup yields CDR1 SGHRS and CDR2 YFSETQ. The sample taken for sequencing was blood. The clonotype was recovered from a human donor with ulcerative colitis or Crohn's disease, or a healthy co-twin of an affected twin (not recorded which). The gene calls are TRBV5-1 and TRBJ2-5; TCRdb returns TRBD2, unconfirmable since there is no DNA. The chain's CDR3 is CASRRTSGEQETQYF.